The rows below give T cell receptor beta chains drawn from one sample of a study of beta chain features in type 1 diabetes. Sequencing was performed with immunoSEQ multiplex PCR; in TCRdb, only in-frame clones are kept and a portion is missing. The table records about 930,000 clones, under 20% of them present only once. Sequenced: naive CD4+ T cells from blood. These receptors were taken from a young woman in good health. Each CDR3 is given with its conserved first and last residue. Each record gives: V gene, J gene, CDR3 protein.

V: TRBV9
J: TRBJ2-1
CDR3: CASSATWSSYNEQFF

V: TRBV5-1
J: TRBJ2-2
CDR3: CASSLGSANTGELFF

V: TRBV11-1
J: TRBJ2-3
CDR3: CASSLALYTDTQYF

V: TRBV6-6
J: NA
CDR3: CASSYDSRSSYEQYF

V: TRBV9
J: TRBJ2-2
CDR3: CASSLDYLVIRELFF

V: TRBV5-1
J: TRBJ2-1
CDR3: CASTQGLAPNEQFF

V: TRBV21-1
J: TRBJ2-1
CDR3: CASSPLDSHNEQFF

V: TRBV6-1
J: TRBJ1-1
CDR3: CASSWTGTNEAFF

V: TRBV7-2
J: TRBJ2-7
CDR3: CASSFHYEQYF

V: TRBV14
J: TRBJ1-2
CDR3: CASSHDGTGFGGYTF

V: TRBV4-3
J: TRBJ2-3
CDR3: CASSQGGLAGVDTQYF

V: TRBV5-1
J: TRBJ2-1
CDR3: CASSLAAGGNEQFF

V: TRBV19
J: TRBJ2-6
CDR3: CASSNGYGANVLTF

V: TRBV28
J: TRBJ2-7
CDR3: CASSFKQVYSYEQYF

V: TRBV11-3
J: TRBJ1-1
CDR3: CASSPSGAGTEAFF